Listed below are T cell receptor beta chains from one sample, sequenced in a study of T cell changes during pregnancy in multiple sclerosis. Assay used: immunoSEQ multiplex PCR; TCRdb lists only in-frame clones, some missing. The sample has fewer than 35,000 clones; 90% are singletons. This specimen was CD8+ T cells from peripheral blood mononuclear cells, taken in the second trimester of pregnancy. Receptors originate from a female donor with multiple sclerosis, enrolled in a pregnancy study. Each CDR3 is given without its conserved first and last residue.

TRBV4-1,ASSLATEQY
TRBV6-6,ASTGYGGETQY
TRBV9,ASSMGGDGELF
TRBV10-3,AISKTSESSYEQY
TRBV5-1,ASSWWTDSYEQY
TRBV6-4,ASSPGQGVTEAF
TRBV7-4,ASSPGQEDYGYT
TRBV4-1,ASSTLQGGSEQF
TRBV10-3,AISDRATTDTQY
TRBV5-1,ASSTGTGDRNEQF